This T cell receptor (beta chain) comes out of a study of cytomegalovirus exposure and HLA in healthy donors (TCRdb year 2017). In the study overall: A later analysis indicated that the 110 or so validation repertoires were generated on the platform also employed for the 700 or so repertoires of the first cohort. The study combined high-throughput TCR immunosequencing, statistical association of individual TCRs with disease status, and machine learning to predict cytomegalovirus infection status. Besides the first cohort of about 730 subjects, a separate validation cohort made up of roughly 120 different subjects was used. The study aimed to test whether cataloging public T cell receptors could reveal signatures of past pathogen exposure. General findings and caveats noted by the study authors: In both the original and validation cohorts, the classifier was reported to diagnose cytomegalovirus status with high specificity and sensitivity. In the study, 164 TCR beta chains were listed as associated with cytomegalovirus. In a later analysis, TCRs clustered in the first cohort were found to also tend to co-occur in the roughly 110 validation repertoires, with approximately 95% of cluster scores above 0. Most TCR sequences were observed very rarely across donors, whereas some public TCRs were present in many individuals. A later analysis lacked HLA typing for the validation cohort, so it scored co-occurrence in that cohort across all 110 or so repertoires. A few of the identified cytomegalovirus-associated TCR beta chains were confirmed in vitro to be specific for cytomegalovirus antigens. The authors suggested that the approach could potentially be generalized to other disease states and immunological phenotypes.

Separate from the roughly 650-subject first cohort, the validation cohort of 90 to 150 subjects was the group to which the donors belonged. On this clone: The antigen it binds to is not known. Base qualities are not at hand, and no much larger clone is one base apart.

The receptor library was made with the immunoSEQ multiplex PCR assay. Per the authors' processing: A statistical classification framework was built for diagnosing cytomegalovirus status from the catalog of TCR beta chain sequences. Sourced from immuneACCESS, this table was stored by TCRdb with only in-frame sequences that have V and J called. A share of the clones is absent; for the studies checked, an unresolved V gene accounts for under half, and the remainder has no known explanation. Clone size and the V and J calls come from that table; the DNA yielded D and trimming. The table for this sample lists 78,000 or so clones; almost 97% of them were counted only once. Together, the top ten hold 1.6% of the sample. The sample was PBMCs. This clonotype originated in a man between 18 and 29 years old in good health and CMV-seropositive.

CDR3 protein: CATSLRGYEQYF. The DNA sequence is as follows: TGTGCCACCAGTCTGAGAGGCTACGAGCAGTACTTC. The rearrangement joined TRBV7-9 to TRBJ2-7; the D gene cannot be named for sure. Spanning cysteine to phenylalanine, the CDR3 consists of 12 amino acids. Just CDR3 DNA is preserved here, 36 bases in frame from base 1. Trimming at the junction amounts to 10 bases on V and 3 bases on J, and the germline ends lie 13 bases apart. The germline V gene encodes CDR1 SEHNR and CDR2 FQNEAQ (reference sequence).